Listed here are 5 T cell receptor beta chains from one sample, sequenced in a study of shared T cell receptors in the human thymus. Libraries were prepared by immunoSEQ multiplex PCR; TCRdb keeps only in-frame clonotypes and omits some of them. The sample consists of hundreds of thousands of clones, approximately 78% of them appearing once. This same sample was also part of a study on human thymus T cells.

The sequencing input was thymocytes. These receptors all stem from a boy younger than two with a congenital heart defect.

The CDR3 is CASKGFNPGELFF. The CDR3 coding sequence is TGTGCCAGCAAGGGGTTCAACCCCGGGGAGCTGTTTTTT. This sequence joins TRBV25-1 and TRBJ2-2; a weak D match, TRBD1 (5 bases). V lost 7 bases and J lost 6, with 12 bases in between. From germline, CDR1 is MGHDK and CDR2 SYGVNS. The CDR3 is 13 residues long.

This clone showed up just once. V usage is TRBV10-2 and J usage is TRBJ2-1; 12 nucleotides line up with TRBD2. V shed 7 bases, J shed 7 bases, and the junction held 14 bases outside the gene matches. The CDR3 covers 17 residues. Per the germline V gene, CDR1 is WSHSY and CDR2 is SAAADI. CDR3 in DNA: TGCGCCAGCACCGTAGCCTATGGACTAGCGGGACGGAATGAGCAGTTCTTC. Translated: CASTVAYGLAGRNEQFF.

The CDR3 nucleotides are TGTGCCAGTAGTATTACGGCAGGGGCTGATGAGCAGTACTTC. The encoded protein is CASSITAGADEQYF. The chain combines TRBV19 with TRBJ2-7; the D gene is possibly TRBD1 (6 bases). Trimming left V 3 bases short and J 7 bases short, with 16 bases between. There are 14 residues in the CDR3. In germline, CDR1 is LNHDA, CDR2 SQIVND (reference sequence).

The gene calls are TRBV15 and TRBJ2-3, with 16 bases identical to TRBD2. Germline V CDR1 and CDR2: LNHNV, YYDKDF (reference sequence). The CDR3 length is 20 residues. V trimming: 4 bases; J trimming: 1 base; junction bases outside the gene matches: 11. DNA of the CDR3: TGTGCCACCAGCAACAAGATGGGACTAGCGGGAGGGCCACGCACAGATACGCAGTATTTT. It is translated as CATSNKMGLAGGPRTDTQYF.

The CDR3 spells CATSDETGQETQYF. CDR3 nucleotides: TGTGCCACCAGCGATGAGACAGGTCAAGAGACCCAGTACTTC. The chain uses TRBV15 and TRBJ2-5; tentative D call: TRBD1 (6 bases). CDR1 is LNHNV and CDR2 is YYDKDF in the germline V gene (reference sequence). The V end lost 5 bases, the J end lost 2 bases, and 12 bases lay between the germline ends. This CDR3 contains 14 residues.